This TCR beta chain was sequenced in a study of spatial heterogeneity in lung cancer. Study-level information: Raw-read counts averaged over ten per unique TCR and UMI combination.

Described time point: sample taken at primary tumor resection. TCRs were sequenced from unsorted whole RNA of tumor, nontumor lung or PBMC. Untreated early-stage non-small cell lung cancer patients, 65 to 90 in total, were the donors. Whole-study results and caveats: Blood contained ubiquitous expanded tumor TCRs more at resection than at follow-up.

V was cut by 6 bases and J by 4 bases, with 15 bases left in between. CDR3 length: 15 residues. Germline CDR1 ENHRY, CDR2 SYGVKD. MiXCR was run by TCRdb on the 5' RACE reads, yielding one entry per CDR3 protein. The table has fewer than 200 distinct CDR3 sequences, roughly two fifths seen once. Concerning this clonotype itself: What it binds is not known. Because the library targeted alpha chains, this beta chain is an off-target read whose size means little.

The source was PBMCs, collected at surgery. The gene calls are TRBV10-3 and TRBJ2-2; D is ambiguous. This TCR derives from a male donor with early-stage non-small cell lung cancer. CDR3 sequence: CAIRIRTLGTGELFF. CDR3 bases: TGTGCCATCAGAATTCGGACCCTGGGCACCGGGGAGCTGTTTTTT.